Sequencing of this TCR beta chain was carried out in a study of monozygotic twins with inflammatory bowel disease. The CDR3 is made up of 13 amino acids. From germline, CDR1 is LGHNA and CDR2 YSLEER. Every TCR library drew on about 3,300 ng of total RNA. Two nested PCRs, roughly 16 and 10 cycles, amplified TCRalpha and TCRbeta cDNA. Each CDR3 protein gets one entry in TCRdb, which reprocessed the 5' RACE reads and gives no DNA. This repertoire includes 170,000 or so distinct CDR3 sequences. This clonotype was sampled from a human donor with ulcerative colitis or Crohn's disease, or a healthy co-twin of an affected twin (not recorded which). The sequenced sample consisted of blood. V gene TRBV4-3 combines with J gene TRBJ2-3. The CDR3 spells CARSLLPRDTQYF.